The T cell receptor (beta chain) described here comes from a study of OX40 agonist ivuxolimab in advanced cancers. Study in general: Patients received ivuxolimab, an agonistic anti-OX40 (CD134) antibody. Study observations and caveats: Clonal expansion was seen in CD4+ and CD8+ blood T cells by week 6 at 0.1 to 3.0 mg/kg.

The CDR3 extends over 13 amino acids. Deletions cut 0 bases from V and 5 bases from J, with 7 bases between. Germline loops: CDR1 SEHNR, CDR2 FQNEAQ (reference sequence). As regards this clone: Its cognate antigen is unknown.

Here immunoSEQ multiplex PCR was the method, and the copy in TCRdb shows in-frame clones only, minus some. Of about 73,000 clones listed, about nine tenths are singletons. This sequence was found in an adult with an advanced solid tumor such as melanoma, head and neck, liver or kidney cancer. The specimen was CD4+ or CD8+ T cells sorted from blood, collected in a trial of the OX40 agonist ivuxolimab. The rearrangement links TRBV7-9 to TRBJ2-5; the D is unclear. CDR3 sequence: CASSLAPWETQYF. The DNA of the CDR3 is TGTGCCAGCAGCTTAGCGCCTTGGGAGACCCAGTACTTC.